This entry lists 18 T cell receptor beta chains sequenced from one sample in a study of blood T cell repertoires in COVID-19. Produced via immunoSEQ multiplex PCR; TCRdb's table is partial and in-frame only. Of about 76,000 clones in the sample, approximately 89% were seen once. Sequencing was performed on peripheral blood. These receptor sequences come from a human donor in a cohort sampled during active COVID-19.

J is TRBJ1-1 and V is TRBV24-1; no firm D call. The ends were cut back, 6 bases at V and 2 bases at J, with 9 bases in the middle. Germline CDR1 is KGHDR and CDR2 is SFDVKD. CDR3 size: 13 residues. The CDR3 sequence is CATSNQYNTEAFF. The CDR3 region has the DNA TGTGCCACCAGTAACCAGTATAACACTGAAGCTTTCTTT.

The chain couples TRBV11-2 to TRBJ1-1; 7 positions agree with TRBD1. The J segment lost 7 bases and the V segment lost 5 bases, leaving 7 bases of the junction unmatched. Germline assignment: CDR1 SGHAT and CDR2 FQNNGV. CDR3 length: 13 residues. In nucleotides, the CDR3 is TGTGCCAGCAGCCACGGACAGGAGTATGAAGCTTTCTTT. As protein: CASSHGQEYEAFF.

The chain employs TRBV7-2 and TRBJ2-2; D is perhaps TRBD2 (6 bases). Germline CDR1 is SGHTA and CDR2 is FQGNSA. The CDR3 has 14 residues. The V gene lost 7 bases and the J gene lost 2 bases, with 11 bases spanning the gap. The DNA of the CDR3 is TGTGCCAGCATCCCGCGGGGTAACACCGGGGAGCTGTTTTTT. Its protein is CASIPRGNTGELFF.

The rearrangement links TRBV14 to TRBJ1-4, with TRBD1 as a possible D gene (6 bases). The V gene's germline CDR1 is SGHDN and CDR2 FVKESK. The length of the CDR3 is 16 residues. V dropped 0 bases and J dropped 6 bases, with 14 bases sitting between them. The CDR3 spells CASSQDAGGPHEKLFF. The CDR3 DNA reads TGTGCCAGCAGCCAAGATGCGGGGGGCCCACATGAAAAACTGTTTTTT.

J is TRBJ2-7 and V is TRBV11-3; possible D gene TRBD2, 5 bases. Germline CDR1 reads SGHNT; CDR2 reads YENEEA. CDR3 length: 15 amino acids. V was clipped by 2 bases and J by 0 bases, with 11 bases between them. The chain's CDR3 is CASSLRGSSSYEQYF. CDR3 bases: TGTGCCAGCAGCTTACGCGGGTCGAGCTCCTACGAGCAGTACTTC.

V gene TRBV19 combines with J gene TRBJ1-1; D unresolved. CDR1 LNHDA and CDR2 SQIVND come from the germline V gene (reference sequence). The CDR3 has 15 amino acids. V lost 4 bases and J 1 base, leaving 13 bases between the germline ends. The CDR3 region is CASSNRGVQNTEAFF. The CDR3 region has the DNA TGTGCCAGTAGTAACCGCGGGGTCCAGAACACTGAAGCTTTCTTT.

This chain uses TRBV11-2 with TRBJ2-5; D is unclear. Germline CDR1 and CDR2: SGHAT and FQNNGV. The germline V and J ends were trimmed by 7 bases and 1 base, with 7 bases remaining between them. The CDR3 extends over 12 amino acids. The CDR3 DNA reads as TGTGCCAGCAAGGCGGCCCAAGAGACCCAGTACTTC. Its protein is CASKAAQETQYF.

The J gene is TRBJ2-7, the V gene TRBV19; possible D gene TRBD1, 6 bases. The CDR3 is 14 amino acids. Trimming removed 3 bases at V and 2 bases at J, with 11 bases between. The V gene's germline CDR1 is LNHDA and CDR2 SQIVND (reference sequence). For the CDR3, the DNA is TGTGCCAGTAGTATTTGGGGGCACACCTACGAGCAGTACTTC. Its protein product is CASSIWGHTYEQYF.

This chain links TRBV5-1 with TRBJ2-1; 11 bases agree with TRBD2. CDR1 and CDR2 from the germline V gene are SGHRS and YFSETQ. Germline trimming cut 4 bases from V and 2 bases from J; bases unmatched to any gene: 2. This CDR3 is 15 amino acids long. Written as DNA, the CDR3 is TGCGCCAGCAGCCCGGGACTAGCGGCCTACAATGAGCAGTTCTTC. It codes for CASSPGLAAYNEQFF. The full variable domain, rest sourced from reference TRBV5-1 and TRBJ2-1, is KAGVTQTPRYLIKTRGQQVTLSCSPISGHRSVSWYQQTPGQGLQFLFEYFSETQRNKGNFPGRFSGRQFSNSRSEMNVSTLELGDSALYLCASSPGLAAYNEQFFGPGTRLTVL.

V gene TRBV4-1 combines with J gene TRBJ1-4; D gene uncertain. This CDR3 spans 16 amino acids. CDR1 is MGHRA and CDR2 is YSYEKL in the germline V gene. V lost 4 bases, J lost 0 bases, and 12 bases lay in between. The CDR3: CASSRPRRATNEKLFF. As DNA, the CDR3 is TGCGCCAGCAGCCGCCCCAGGAGGGCAACTAATGAAAAACTGTTTTTT.

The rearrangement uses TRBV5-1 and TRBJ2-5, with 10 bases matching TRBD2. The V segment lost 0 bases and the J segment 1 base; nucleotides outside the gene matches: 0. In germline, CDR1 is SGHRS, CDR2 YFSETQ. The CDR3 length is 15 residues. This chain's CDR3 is CASSLGTSGQETQYF. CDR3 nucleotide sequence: TGCGCCAGCAGCTTGGGGACTAGCGGCCAAGAGACCCAGTACTTC.

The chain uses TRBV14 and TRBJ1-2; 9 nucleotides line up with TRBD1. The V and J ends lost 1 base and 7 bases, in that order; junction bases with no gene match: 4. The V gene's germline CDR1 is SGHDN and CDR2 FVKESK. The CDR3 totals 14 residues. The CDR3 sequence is CASSQGQGVGGYTF. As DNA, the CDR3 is TGTGCCAGCAGCCAAGGACAGGGGGTCGGTGGCTACACCTTC.

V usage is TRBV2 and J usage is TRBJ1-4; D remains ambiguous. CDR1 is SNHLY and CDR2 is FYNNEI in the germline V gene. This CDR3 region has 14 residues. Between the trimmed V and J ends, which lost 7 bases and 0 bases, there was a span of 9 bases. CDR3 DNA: TGTGCCAGCATTCTGGCTGCAACTAATGAAAAACTGTTTTTT. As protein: CASILAATNEKLFF.

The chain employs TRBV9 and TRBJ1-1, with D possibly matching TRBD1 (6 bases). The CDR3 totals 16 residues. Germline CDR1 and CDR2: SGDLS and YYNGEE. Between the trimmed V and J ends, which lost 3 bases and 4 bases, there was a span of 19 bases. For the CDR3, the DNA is TGTGCCAGCAGCGGAGATCAACAGGGATGGGGCACTGAAGCTTTCTTT. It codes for CASSGDQQGWGTEAFF.

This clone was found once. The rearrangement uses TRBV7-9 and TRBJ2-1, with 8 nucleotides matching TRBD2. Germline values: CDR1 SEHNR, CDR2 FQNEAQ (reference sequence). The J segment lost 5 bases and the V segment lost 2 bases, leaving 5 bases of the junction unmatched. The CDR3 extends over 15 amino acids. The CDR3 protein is CASSLLRGVNNEQFF. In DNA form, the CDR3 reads TGTGCCAGCAGCTTATTGCGGGGGGTCAACAATGAGCAGTTCTTC.

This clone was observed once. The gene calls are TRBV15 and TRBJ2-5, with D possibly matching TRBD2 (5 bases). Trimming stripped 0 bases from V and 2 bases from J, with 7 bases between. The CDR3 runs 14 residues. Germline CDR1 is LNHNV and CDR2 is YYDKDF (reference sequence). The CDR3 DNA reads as TGTGCCACCAGCAGAGATTGGAGGCAAGAGACCCAGTACTTC. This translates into CATSRDWRQETQYF.

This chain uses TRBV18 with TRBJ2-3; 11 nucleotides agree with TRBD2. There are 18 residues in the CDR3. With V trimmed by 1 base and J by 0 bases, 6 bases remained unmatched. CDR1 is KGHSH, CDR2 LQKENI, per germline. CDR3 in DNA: TGTGCCAGCTCACCACGGTCTAGCGGGGGGTCTAGCACAGATACGCAGTATTTT. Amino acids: CASSPRSSGGSSTDTQYF.

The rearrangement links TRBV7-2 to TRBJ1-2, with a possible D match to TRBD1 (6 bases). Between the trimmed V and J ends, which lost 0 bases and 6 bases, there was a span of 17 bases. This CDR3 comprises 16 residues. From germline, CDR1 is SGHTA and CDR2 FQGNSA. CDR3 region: CASSLAYSGGAHGYTF. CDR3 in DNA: TGTGCCAGCAGCTTAGCGTACTCGGGGGGGGCGCATGGCTACACCTTC.